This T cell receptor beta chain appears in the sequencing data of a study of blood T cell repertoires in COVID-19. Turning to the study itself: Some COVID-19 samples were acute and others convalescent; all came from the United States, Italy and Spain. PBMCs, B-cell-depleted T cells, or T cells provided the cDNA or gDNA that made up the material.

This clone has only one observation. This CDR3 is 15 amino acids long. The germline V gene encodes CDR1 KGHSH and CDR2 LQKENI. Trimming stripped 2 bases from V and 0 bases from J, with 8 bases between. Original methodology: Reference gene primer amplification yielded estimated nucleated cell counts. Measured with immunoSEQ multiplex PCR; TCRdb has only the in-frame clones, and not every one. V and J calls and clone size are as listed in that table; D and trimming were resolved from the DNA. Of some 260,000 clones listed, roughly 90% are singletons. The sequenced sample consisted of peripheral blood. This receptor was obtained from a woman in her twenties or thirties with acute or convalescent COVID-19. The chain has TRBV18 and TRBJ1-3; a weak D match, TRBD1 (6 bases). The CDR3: CASSPTGHSGNTIYF. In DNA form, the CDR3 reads TGTGCCAGCTCACCAACAGGGCACTCTGGAAACACCATATATTTT. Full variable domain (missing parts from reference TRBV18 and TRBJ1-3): NAGVMQNPRHLVRRRGQEARLRCSPMKGHSHVYWYRQLPEEGLKFMVYLQKENIIDESGMPKERFSAEFPKEGPSILRIQQVVRGDSAAYFCASSPTGHSGNTIYFGEGSWLTVV.